This T cell receptor beta chain was sequenced in a study of T-cell memory formation after mild COVID-19. Overall study: TCR clusters showed largely donor specificity.

Unmatched junction bases numbered 0, after V lost 0 bases and J lost 4 bases. The CDR3 length is 14 residues. CDR1 is DFQATT, CDR2 SNEGSKA, per germline (reference sequence). Study-level points and caveats: Clones contracting across day 15 to 85 had a balanced CD4/CD8 profile; later expanding clones leaned CD4+.

TCRdb reprocessed the 5' RACE reads with MiXCR, giving one entry per CDR3 protein. Counted here are about 610,000 distinct CDR3 sequences, approximately 15% occurring once; the ten biggest clones make up about 7.4%. Of note for this clonotype: Its specificity is not known.

The TCR was taken from an adult woman who had mild COVID-19 (a few samples of this study predate the infection). Cell type and time point are not known. Sequences were obtained from PBMCs or a T cell subset sorted from them (not recorded which). The V and J genes are TRBV20-1 and TRBJ2-1; 10 bases map to TRBD2. CDR3 amino acids: CSARDSGGYNEQFF. The CDR3 DNA follows: TGCAGTGCTAGAGATAGCGGGGGGTACAATGAGCAGTTCTTC.